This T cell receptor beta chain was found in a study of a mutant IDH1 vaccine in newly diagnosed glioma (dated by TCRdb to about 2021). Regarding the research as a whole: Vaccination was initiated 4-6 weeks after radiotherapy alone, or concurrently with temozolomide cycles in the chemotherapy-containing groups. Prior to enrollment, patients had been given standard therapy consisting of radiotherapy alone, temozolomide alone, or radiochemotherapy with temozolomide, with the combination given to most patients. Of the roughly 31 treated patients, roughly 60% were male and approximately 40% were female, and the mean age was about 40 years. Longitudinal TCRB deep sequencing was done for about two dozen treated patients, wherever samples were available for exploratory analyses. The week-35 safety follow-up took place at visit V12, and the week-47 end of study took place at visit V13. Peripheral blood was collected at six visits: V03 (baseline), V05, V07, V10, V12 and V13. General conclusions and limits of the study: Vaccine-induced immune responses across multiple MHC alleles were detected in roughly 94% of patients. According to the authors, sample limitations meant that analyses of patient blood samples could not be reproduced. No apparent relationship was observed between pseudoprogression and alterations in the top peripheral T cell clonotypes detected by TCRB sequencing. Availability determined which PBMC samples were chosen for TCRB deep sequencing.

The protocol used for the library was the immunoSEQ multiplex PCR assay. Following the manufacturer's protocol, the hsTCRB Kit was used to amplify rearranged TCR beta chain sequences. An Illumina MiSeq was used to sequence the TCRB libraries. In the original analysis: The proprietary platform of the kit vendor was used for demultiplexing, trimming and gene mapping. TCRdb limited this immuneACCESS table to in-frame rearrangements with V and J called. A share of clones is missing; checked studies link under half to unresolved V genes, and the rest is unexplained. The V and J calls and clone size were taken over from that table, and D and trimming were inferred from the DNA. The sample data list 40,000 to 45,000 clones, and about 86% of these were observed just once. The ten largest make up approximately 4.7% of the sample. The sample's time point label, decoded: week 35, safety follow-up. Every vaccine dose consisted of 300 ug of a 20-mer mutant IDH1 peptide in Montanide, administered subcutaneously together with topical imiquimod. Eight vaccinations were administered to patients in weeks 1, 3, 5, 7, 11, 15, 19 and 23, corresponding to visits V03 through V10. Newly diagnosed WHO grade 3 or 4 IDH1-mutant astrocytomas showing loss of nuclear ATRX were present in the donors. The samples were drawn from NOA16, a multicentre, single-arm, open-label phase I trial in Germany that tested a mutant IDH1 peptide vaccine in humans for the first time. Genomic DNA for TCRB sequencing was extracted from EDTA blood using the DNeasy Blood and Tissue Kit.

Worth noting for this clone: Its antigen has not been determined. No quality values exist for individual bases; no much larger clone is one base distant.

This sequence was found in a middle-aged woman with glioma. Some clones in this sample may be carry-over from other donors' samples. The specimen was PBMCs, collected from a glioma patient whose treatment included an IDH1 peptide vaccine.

The CDR3 protein sequence reads: CATSGGRATNEKLFF. The sequence in DNA is TGTGCCACCAGCGGGGGGCGTGCAACTAATGAAAAACTGTTTTTT. The sequence links TRBV15 to TRBJ1-4; the best D guess is TRBD1, with 6 bases matching. The germline V gene (reference sequence) supplies CDR1 LNHNV and CDR2 YYDKDF. Relative to germline, V is 5 bases shorter and J is 0 bases shorter, with 10 bases between their ends. The CDR3 spans 15 residues, from the cysteine through the phenylalanine. Kept here is only the CDR3 DNA, which spans 45 bases and is read in frame from base 1.